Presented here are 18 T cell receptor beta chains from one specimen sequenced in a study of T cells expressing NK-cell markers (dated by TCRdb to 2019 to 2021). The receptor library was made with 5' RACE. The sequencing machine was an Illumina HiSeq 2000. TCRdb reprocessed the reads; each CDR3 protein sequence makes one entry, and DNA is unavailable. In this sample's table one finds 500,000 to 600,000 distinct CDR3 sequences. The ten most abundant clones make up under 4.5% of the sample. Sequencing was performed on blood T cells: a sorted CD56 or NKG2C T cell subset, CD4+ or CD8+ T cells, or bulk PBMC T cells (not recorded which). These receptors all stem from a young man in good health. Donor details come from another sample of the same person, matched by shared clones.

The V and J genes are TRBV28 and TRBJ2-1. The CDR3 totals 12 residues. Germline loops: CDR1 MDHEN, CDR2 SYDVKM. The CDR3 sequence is CASMSKQLRQFF.

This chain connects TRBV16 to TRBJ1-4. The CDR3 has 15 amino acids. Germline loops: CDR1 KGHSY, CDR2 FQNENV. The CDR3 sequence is CASSQWRGPNEKLFF.

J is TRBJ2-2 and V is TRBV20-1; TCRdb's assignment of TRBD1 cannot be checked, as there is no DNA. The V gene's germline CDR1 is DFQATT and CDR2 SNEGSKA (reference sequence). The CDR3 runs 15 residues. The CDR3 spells CSARLFSQGTGELFF.

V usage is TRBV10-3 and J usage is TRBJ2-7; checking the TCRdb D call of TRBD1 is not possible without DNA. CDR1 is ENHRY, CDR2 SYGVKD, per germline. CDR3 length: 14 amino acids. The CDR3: CAISDRDRGHEQYF.

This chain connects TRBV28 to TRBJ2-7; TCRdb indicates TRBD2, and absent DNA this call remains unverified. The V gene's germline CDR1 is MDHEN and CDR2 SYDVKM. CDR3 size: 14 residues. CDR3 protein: CASDASGTTYEQYF.

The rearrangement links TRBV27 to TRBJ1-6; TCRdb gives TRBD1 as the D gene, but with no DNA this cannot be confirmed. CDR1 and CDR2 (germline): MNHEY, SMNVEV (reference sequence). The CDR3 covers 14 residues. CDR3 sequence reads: CASQHRSRVSPLHF.

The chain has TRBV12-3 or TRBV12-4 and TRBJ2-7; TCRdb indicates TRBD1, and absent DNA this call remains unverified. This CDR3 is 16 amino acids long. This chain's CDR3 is CASSDPGQSRSYEQYF.

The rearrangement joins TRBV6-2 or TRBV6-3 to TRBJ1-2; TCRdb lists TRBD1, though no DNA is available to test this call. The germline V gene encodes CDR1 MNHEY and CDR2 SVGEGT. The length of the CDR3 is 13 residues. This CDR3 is CASSYGTGESYTF.

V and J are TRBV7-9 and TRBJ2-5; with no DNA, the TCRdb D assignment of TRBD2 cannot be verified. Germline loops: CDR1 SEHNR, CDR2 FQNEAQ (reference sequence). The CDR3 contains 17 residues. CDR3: CASSASGLAGYQETQYF.

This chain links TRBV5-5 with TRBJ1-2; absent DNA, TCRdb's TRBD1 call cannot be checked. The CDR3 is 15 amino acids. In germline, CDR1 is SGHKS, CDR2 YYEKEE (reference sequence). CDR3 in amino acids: CASSLAETGLYGYTF.

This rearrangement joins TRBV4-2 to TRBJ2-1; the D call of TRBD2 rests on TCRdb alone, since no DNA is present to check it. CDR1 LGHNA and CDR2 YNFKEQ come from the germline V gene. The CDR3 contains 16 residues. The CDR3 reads CASSQGILAGGNEQFF.

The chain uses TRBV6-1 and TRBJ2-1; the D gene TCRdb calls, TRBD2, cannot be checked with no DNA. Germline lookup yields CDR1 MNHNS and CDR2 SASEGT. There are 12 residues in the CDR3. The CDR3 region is CASSEVGHEQFF.

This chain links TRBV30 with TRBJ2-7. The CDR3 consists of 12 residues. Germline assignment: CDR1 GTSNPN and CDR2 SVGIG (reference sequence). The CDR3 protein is CAWSPQSYEQYF.

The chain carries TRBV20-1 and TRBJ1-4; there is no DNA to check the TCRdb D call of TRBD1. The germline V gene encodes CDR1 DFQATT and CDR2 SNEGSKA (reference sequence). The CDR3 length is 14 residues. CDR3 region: CSAQPTGQNEKLFF.

CDR3: CASSPSGRVYNEQFF. V and J are TRBV12-3 or TRBV12-4 and TRBJ2-1; TCRdb names TRBD2, which stays unverified in the absence of DNA. The length of the CDR3 is 15 residues.

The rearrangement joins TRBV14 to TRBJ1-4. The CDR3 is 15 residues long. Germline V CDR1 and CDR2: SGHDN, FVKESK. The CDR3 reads CASSQIGRGFEKLFF.

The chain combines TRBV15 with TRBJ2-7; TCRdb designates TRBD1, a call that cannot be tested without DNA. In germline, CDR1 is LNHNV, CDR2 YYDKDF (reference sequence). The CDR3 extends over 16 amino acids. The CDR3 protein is CATSRDRWQGSDEQYF.

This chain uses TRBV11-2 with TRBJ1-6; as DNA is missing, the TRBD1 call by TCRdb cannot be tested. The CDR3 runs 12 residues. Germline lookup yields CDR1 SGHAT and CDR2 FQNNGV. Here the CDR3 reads CASRPNGQPLHF.